This T cell receptor beta chain was documented in a study of PD-1 blockade in classical Hodgkin lymphoma. Indicated time point: newly diagnosed, previously untreated cHL patient sample. TCRdb's table, derived via immunoSEQ multiplex PCR, lists solely in-frame clones and lacks some. The sample lists around 43,000 clones, roughly 91% seen once, with roughly 5.3% in the top ten. In germline, CDR1 is MGHRA, CDR2 YSYEKL. This CDR3 is built from 16 residues. With V trimmed by 0 bases and J by 6 bases, 10 bases remained unmatched. The chain recombines TRBV4-1 with TRBJ1-2; TRBD1 aligns across 7 bases. The clonotype was recovered from a human donor with classical Hodgkin lymphoma. Input material: peripheral blood mononuclear cells (PBMCs). CDR3 sequence: CASSQDPRQGRDGYTF. The CDR3 bases are TGCGCCAGCAGCCAAGATCCGAGACAGGGCCGTGATGGCTACACCTTC.